What follows are 15 T cell receptor beta chains derived from one specimen sequenced in a study of beta chain features in type 1 diabetes. The whole isolated RNA underwent reverse transcription, so sequencing captured expressed TCRB transcripts. Produced via immunoSEQ multiplex PCR; TCRdb's table is partial and in-frame only. The sample lists about 270,000 clones; approximately 15% were seen once. For these receptors, no antigen is known. Study outcomes and limitations: Shorter TCRB CDR3s, moderately but significantly so, marked every one of the four CD4+ subsets in Type 1 diabetes patients.

Sequencing input: naive CD4+ T cells from blood. All receptors derive from a man aged 25 to 40 with type 1 diabetes.

This clone was seen more than once but under ten times. This rearrangement joins TRBV18 to TRBJ1-1; 7 nucleotides agree with TRBD1. V was pared by 6 bases and J by 0 bases, with 7 bases of the junction left unmatched. The CDR3 has 15 residues. The germline V gene encodes CDR1 KGHSH and CDR2 LQKENI. CDR3 nucleotide sequence: TGTGCCAGCTCGGGACAGTCTCCTCTGAACACTGAAGCTTTCTTT. Protein: CASSGQSPLNTEAFF.

The rearrangement links TRBV5-4 to TRBJ2-1; D is possibly TRBD2 (6 bases). The length of the CDR3 is 15 residues. Germline V gives CDR1 SGHNT, CDR2 YYREEE (reference sequence). Trimming stripped 5 bases from V and 4 bases from J, with 16 bases between. In DNA form, the CDR3 reads TGTGCCAGCAGTGGAGATGGGGGACTGTACAATGAGCAGTTCTTC. It is translated as CASSGDGGLYNEQFF.

This clone was found a few times. The gene calls are TRBV6-5 and TRBJ2-3, with 10 bases lining up with TRBD2. Trimming cost V 0 bases and J 5 bases; bases outside gene matches: 5. This CDR3 is built from 16 residues. Germline lookup yields CDR1 MNHEY and CDR2 SVGAGI. CDR3 nucleotide sequence: TGTGCCAGCAGTTACTCAAGCGGGAGGGCCCAAGATACGCAGTATTTT. Translated: CASSYSSGRAQDTQYF.

This clone was counted only a few times. The genes are TRBV4-2 and TRBJ1-2; 8 nucleotides line up with TRBD1. The germline V gene has CDR1 LGHNA and CDR2 YNFKEQ. Unmatched junction bases numbered 11, after V lost 0 bases and J lost 5 bases. The CDR3 has 17 amino acids. In nucleotides, the CDR3 is TGTGCCAGCAGCCAAGATAATACCCAGGGGGCTGGGTATGGCTACACCTTC. It yields the protein CASSQDNTQGAGYGYTF.

This rearrangement joins TRBV5-1 to TRBJ2-5, with D uncertain. Looked up from germline, CDR1 is SGHRS and CDR2 is YFSETQ. Trimming removed 2 bases at V and 0 bases at J, with 8 bases between. CDR3 length equals 14 residues. CDR3 region: CASSFITDQETQYF. For the CDR3, the DNA is TGCGCCAGCAGCTTTATAACGGACCAAGAGACCCAGTACTTC.

CDR3 DNA: TGCGCCAGCAGCTTGGGAACAGGGGCCGGCTACACCTTC. Its translation: CASSLGTGAGYTF. The gene calls are TRBV5-1 and TRBJ1-2, with 7 bases lining up with TRBD1. V was pared by 0 bases and J by 8 bases, with 4 bases of the junction left unmatched. The CDR3 has 13 residues. The germline gives CDR1 SGHRS, CDR2 YFSETQ.

A few counts support this clone. The CDR3 does not end in the conserved phenylalanine or tryptophan, so this is likely a read error. It is unclear where the CDR3 begins or ends on the DNA, so no DNA is shown, and the CDR3 is as TCRdb lists it. This chain joins TRBV15 and TRBJ2-4; the table's D call of TRBD1 was not tested on the DNA. A total of 13 residues make up the CDR3, ends included. Germline loops: CDR1 LNHNV, CDR2 YYDKDF (reference sequence). CDR3 amino acids: CATSRDRGGTGTI.

This chain uses TRBV29-1 with TRBJ2-1, with D possibly TRBD1 on 5 matching bases. Germline CDR1 reads SQVTM; CDR2 reads ANQGSEA. The CDR3 is 13 amino acids. Trimming cost V 7 bases and J 5 bases, with 15 bases left between them. The CDR3 loop is CSADAGKDNEQFF. CDR3 DNA sequence: TGCAGCGCTGACGCAGGGAAGGACAATGAGCAGTTCTTC.

The rearrangement uses TRBV4-2 and TRBJ1-2, with 9 bases aligning to TRBD1. V trimming: 1 base; J trimming: 0 bases; junction bases outside the gene matches: 3. The CDR3 is made up of 16 amino acids. Germline lookup yields CDR1 LGHNA and CDR2 YNFKEQ. The CDR3 DNA follows: TGTGCCAGCAGCCAAGGGGACAGGGAAGCTAACTATGGCTACACCTTC. It codes for CASSQGDREANYGYTF.

The chain joins TRBV7-9 to TRBJ2-3; 7 bases align to TRBD2. Trimming removed 1 base from V and 6 bases from J; junction bases left unmatched: 10. Germline CDR1 and CDR2: SEHNR and FQNEAQ (reference sequence). The CDR3 length is 16 residues. CDR3 DNA sequence: TGTGCCAGCAGCTTAGTTCTGGCGGGAGTAGTGGATACGCAGTATTTT. As protein: CASSLVLAGVVDTQYF.

V usage is TRBV18 and J usage is TRBJ2-1, with D tentatively TRBD1 (6 bases). This CDR3 contains 15 residues. Trimming pared 5 bases from V and 14 bases from J, leaving 25 bases between. CDR1 is KGHSH and CDR2 is LQKENI in the germline V gene. CDR3 amino acids: CASSSNHGQTTGEFF. The CDR3 DNA is TGTGCCAGCTCATCAAACCACGGACAGACTACTGGGGAGTTCTTC.

V and J are TRBV28 and TRBJ2-1; no clear D. V was pared by 3 bases and J by 5 bases, with 11 bases between. The CDR3 spans 14 residues. Germline loops: CDR1 MDHEN, CDR2 SYDVKM. In nucleotides, the CDR3 is TGTGCCAGCAGTTTCTTACCACACAACAATGAGCAGTTCTTC. It codes for CASSFLPHNNEQFF. Complete variable domain (other parts from reference TRBV28 and TRBJ2-1): DVKVTQSSRYLVKRTGEKVFLECVQDMDHENMFWYRQDPGLGLRLIYFSYDVKMKEKGDIPEGYSVSREKKERFSLILESASTNQTSMYLCASSFLPHNNEQFFGPGTRLTVL.

This clone was counted a few times. This chain joins TRBV29-1 and TRBJ2-3; 7 nucleotides match TRBD2. Germline values: CDR1 SQVTM, CDR2 ANQGSEA. V trimming: 6 bases; J trimming: 3 bases; junction bases outside the gene matches: 18. The CDR3 covers 17 residues. The CDR3 sequence is CSVAKGREQVGTDTQYF. The CDR3 region has the DNA TGCAGCGTGGCGAAGGGGCGGGAGCAGGTTGGTACAGATACGCAGTATTTT.

The chain has TRBV5-4 and TRBJ2-1, with 9 bases fitting TRBD2. CDR1 is SGHNT and CDR2 is YYREEE in the germline V gene (reference sequence). With V trimmed by 6 bases and J by 0 bases, 7 bases remained unmatched. The CDR3 runs to 16 residues. The CDR3: CASTSLSGSSYNEQFF. In DNA, the CDR3 is TGTGCCAGCACCTCCCTTAGCGGGAGCTCCTACAATGAGCAGTTCTTC.

This clone was detected only a few times. The chain recombines TRBV4-2 with TRBJ2-2, with 10 bases lining up with TRBD2. Germline CDR1 is LGHNA and CDR2 is YNFKEQ. The CDR3 spans 18 residues. Trimming at V came to 2 bases and at J to 0 bases, leaving 6 bases not matched to a gene. The CDR3 sequence is CASSQPGTSVSNTGELFF. Here the CDR3 DNA reads TGTGCCAGCAGCCAACCCGGGACTAGCGTATCGAACACCGGGGAGCTGTTTTTT.